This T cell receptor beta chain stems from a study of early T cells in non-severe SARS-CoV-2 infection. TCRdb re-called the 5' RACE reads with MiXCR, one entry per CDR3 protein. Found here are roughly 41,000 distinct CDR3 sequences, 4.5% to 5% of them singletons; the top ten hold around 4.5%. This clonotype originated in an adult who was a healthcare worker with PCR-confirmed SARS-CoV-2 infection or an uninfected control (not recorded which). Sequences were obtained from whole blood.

DNA of the CDR3: TGTGCCAGCAGCGCGGATTCTAGCAATCAGCCCCAGCATTTT. Translating it yields CASSADSSNQPQHF. The V call is TRBV7-2, the J call TRBJ1-5; D remains ambiguous. CDR3 size: 14 residues. CDR1 is SGHTA and CDR2 is FQGNSA in the germline V gene. The ends were cut back, 5 bases at V and 0 bases at J, with 8 bases in the middle.